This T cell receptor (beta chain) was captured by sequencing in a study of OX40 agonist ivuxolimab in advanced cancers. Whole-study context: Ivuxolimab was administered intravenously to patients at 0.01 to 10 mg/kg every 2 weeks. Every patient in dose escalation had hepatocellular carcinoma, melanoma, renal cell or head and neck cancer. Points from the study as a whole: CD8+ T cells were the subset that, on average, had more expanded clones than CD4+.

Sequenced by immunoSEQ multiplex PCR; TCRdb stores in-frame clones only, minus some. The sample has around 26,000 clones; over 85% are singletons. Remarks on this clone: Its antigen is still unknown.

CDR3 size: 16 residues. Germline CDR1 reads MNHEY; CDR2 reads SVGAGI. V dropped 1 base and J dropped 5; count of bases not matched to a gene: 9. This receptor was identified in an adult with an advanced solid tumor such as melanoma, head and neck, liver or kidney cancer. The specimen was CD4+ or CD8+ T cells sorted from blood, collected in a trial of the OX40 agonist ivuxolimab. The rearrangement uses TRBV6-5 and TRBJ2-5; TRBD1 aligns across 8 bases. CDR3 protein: CASSYFPTGGSETQYF. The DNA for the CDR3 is TGTGCCAGCAGTTACTTCCCAACAGGGGGAAGTGAGACCCAGTACTTC.